Each of the 9 T cell receptor beta chains below was sequenced from the same sample in a study of CXCR3-negative and CXCR3-positive naive CD8 T cells. The libraries of TRB cDNA were constructed through 5' RACE using UMI labels. Using the 5' RACE reads, TCRdb records one entry per CDR3 protein without DNA. The listing records more than 65,000 distinct CDR3 sequences. Sequenced material: naive CXCR3- CD8+ T cells from blood. The sample's subset: CD45RO-CCR7+CD27+CD95- naive CD8+ T cells lacking CXCR3 (TNR3-). The source is a human donor in good health. Some clones in this sample may be carry-over from other donors' samples.

V usage is TRBV15 and J usage is TRBJ2-3; lacking DNA, the TRBD1 call made by TCRdb goes unchecked. Germline V CDR1 and CDR2: LNHNV, YYDKDF (reference sequence). This CDR3 is built from 15 residues. CDR3 in amino acids: CATSPQRGGDDTQYF.

The chain uses TRBV28 and TRBJ1-1. Germline V lookup: CDR1 MDHEN, CDR2 SYDVKM. The CDR3 sequence is 11 residues long. CDR3: CASIRGTEAFF.

The rearrangement links TRBV6-5 to TRBJ1-5; the D call from TCRdb, TRBD1, cannot be confirmed without DNA. Looked up from germline, CDR1 is MNHEY and CDR2 is SVGAGI. The CDR3 length is 14 residues. The CDR3 here is CASSPYRDSQPQHF.

This chain's CDR3 is CSVGTGTRSYEQYF. The chain combines TRBV29-1 with TRBJ2-7; TCRdb designates TRBD1, a call that cannot be tested without DNA. The CDR3 is made up of 14 amino acids. Germline values: CDR1 SQVTM, CDR2 ANQGSEA.

The chain joins TRBV7-9 to TRBJ2-5; lacking DNA, the TRBD1 call made by TCRdb goes unchecked. Looked up from germline, CDR1 is SEHNR and CDR2 is FQNEAQ (reference sequence). The CDR3 loop spans 17 amino acids. CDR3 loop: CASSDPPDRAAQETQYF. Based on the CDR3 plus reference TRBV7-9 and TRBJ2-5, the full variable domain is DTGVSQNPRHKITKRGQNVTFRCDPISEHNRLYWYRQTLGQGPEFLTYFQNEAQLEKSRLLSDRFSAERPKGSFSTLEIQRTEQGDSAMYLCASSDPPDRAAQETQYFGPGTRLLVL.

The chain's CDR3 is CASSQRWGANPSYEQYF. The V and J genes are TRBV14 and TRBJ2-7; as DNA is missing, the TRBD2 call by TCRdb cannot be tested. This CDR3 comprises 17 residues. Germline-derived CDR1 and CDR2 are SGHDN and FVKESK. Combining the CDR3 with reference TRBV14 and TRBJ2-7 gives the whole variable domain EAGVTQFPSHSVIEKGQTVTLRCDPISGHDNLYWYRRVMGKEIKFLLHFVKESKQDESGMPNNRFLAERTGGTYSTLKVQPAELEDSGVYFCASSQRWGANPSYEQYFGPGTRLTVT.

CDR3 sequence reads: CASNPHGTDSSYNEQFF. The chain employs TRBV4-1 and TRBJ2-1; TCRdb proposes TRBD1, but this gene call is untestable without DNA. Germline CDR1 is MGHRA and CDR2 is YSYEKL. This CDR3 contains 17 residues.

This chain uses TRBV14 with TRBJ2-7. The germline CDR1 and CDR2 sequences are SGHDN and FVKESK. This CDR3 is 13 amino acids long. The CDR3: CASSHPATYEQYF.

The chain uses TRBV21-1 and TRBJ2-7; TCRdb's D gene call, TRBD2, goes unchecked for lack of DNA. TRBV21-1 is a pseudogene locus. There are 17 residues in the CDR3. CDR3 protein: CASSKEYRGGRVHEQYF.